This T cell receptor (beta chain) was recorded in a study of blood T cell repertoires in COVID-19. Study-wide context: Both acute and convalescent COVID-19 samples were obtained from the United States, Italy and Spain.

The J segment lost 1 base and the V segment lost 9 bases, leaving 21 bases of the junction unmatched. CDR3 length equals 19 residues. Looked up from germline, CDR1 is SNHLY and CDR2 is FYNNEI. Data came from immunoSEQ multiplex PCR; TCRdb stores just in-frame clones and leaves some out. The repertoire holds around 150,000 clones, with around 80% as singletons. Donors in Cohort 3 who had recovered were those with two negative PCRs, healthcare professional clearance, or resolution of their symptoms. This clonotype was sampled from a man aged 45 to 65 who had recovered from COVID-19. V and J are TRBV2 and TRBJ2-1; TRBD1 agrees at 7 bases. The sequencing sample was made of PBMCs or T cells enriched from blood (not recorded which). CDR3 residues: CASRYRQGGVEGSYNEQFF. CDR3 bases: TGTGCCAGTCGCTACAGACAGGGTGGGGTTGAGGGATCCTACAATGAGCAGTTCTTC. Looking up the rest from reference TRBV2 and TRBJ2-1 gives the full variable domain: EPEVTQTPSHQVTQMGQEVILRCVPISNHLYFYWYRQILGQKVEFLVSFYNNEISEKSEIFDDQFSVERPDGSNFTLKIRSTKLEDSAMYFCASRYRQGGVEGSYNEQFFGPGTRLTVL.